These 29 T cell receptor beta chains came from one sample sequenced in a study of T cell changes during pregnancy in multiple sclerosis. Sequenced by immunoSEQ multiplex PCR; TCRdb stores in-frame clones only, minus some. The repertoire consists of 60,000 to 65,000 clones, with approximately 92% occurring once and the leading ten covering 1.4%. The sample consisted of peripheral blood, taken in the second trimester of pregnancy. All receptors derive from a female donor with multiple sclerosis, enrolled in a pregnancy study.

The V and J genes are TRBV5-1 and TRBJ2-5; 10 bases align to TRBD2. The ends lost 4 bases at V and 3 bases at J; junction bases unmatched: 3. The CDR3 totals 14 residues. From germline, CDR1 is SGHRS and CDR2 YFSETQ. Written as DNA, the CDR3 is TGCGCCAGCAGCGGAGGACTAGCGGAAGAGACCCAGTACTTC. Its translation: CASSGGLAEETQYF.

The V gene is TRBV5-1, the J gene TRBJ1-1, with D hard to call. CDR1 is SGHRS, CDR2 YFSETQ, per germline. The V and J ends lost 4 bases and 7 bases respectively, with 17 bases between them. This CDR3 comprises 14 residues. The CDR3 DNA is TGCGCCAGCAGCCCCGACCCTCGGGCGGGTGAAGCTTTCTTT. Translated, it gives CASSPDPRAGEAFF.

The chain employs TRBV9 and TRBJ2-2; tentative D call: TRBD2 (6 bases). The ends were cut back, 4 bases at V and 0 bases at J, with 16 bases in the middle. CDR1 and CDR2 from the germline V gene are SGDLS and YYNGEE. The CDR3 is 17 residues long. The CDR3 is CASSIGVSGANTGELFF. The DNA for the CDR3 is TGTGCCAGCAGCATTGGTGTTAGCGGCGCGAACACCGGGGAGCTGTTTTTT.

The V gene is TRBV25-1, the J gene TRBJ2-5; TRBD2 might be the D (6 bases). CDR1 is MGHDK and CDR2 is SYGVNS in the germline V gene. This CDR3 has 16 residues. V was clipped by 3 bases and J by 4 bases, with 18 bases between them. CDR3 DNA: TGTGCCAGCAGTGAGTTGATGGGAGGCCACCCAGAGACCCAGTACTTC. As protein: CASSELMGGHPETQYF.

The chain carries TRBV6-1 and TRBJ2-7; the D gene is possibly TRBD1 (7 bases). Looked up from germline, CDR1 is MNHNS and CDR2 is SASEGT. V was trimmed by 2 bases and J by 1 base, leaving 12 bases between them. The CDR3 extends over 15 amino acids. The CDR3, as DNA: TGTGCCAGCAGTGAAAAGGCAGGGGGGTCCTACGAGCAGTACTTC. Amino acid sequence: CASSEKAGGSYEQYF.

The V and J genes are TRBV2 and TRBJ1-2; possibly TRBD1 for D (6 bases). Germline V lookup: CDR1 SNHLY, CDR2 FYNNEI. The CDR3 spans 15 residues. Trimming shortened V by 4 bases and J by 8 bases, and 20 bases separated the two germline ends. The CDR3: CASSGSTGTMFGYTF. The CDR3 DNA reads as TGTGCCAGCAGTGGGTCAACCGGGACAATGTTCGGCTACACCTTC. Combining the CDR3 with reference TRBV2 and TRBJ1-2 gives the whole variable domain EPEVTQTPSHQVTQMGQEVILRCVPISNHLYFYWYRQILGQKVEFLVSFYNNEISEKSEIFDDQFSVERPDGSNFTLKIRSTKLEDSAMYFCASSGSTGTMFGYTFGSGTRLTVV.

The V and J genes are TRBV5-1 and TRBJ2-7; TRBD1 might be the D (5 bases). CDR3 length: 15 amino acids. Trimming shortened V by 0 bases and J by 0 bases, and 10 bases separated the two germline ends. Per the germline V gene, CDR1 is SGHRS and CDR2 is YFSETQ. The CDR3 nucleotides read TGCGCCAGCAGCTTGGGTGCGACAGCCTCCTACGAGCAGTACTTC. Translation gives CASSLGATASYEQYF.

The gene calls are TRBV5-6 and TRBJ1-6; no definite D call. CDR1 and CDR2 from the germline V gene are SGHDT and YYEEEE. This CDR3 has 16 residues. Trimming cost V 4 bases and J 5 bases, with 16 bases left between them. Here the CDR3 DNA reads TGTGCCAGCAGCCCTGTCCTAGCCGCCGATAATTCACCCCTCCACTTT. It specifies CASSPVLAADNSPLHF.

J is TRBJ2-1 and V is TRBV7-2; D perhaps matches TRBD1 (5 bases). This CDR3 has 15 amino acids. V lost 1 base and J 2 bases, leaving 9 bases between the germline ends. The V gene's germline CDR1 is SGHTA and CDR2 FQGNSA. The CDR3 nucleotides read TGTGCCAGCAGCTTAGAGGGGATAACCTACAATGAGCAGTTCTTC. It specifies CASSLEGITYNEQFF.

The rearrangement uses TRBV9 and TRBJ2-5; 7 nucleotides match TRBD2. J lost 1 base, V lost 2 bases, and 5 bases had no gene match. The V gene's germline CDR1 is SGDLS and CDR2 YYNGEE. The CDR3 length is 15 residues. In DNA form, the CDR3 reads TGTGCCAGCAGCGTTACAGCGGGGTTCCAAGAGACCCAGTACTTC. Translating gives CASSVTAGFQETQYF.

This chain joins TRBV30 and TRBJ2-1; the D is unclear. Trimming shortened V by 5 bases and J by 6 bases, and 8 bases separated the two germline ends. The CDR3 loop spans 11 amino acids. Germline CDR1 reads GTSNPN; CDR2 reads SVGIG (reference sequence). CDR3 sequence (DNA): TGTGCCTGGTATTTCTTCAATGAGCAGTTCTTC. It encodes CAWYFFNEQFF.

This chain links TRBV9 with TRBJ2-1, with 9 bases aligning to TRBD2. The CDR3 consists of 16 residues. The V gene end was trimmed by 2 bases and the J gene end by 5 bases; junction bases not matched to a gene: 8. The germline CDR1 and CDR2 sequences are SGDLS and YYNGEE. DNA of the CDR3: TGTGCCAGCAGCGTTTCTAGCGGGGCAGGCCACAATGAGCAGTTCTTC. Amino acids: CASSVSSGAGHNEQFF.

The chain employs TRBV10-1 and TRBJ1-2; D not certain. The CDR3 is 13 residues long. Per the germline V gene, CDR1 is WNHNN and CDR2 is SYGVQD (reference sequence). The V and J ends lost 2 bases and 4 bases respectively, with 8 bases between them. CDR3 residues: CASSETSGYGYTF. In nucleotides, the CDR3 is TGCGCCAGCAGTGAGACGTCAGGCTATGGCTACACCTTC.

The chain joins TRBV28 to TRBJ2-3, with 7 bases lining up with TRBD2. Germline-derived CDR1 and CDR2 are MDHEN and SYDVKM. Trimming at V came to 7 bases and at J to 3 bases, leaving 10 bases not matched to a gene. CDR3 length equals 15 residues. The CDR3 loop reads CASKTGRSGTDTQYF. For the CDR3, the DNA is TGTGCCAGCAAGACCGGGAGGAGCGGGACAGATACGCAGTATTTT. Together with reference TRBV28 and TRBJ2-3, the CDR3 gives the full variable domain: DVKVTQSSRYLVKRTGEKVFLECVQDMDHENMFWYRQDPGLGLRLIYFSYDVKMKEKGDIPEGYSVSREKKERFSLILESASTNQTSMYLCASKTGRSGTDTQYFGPGTRLTVL.

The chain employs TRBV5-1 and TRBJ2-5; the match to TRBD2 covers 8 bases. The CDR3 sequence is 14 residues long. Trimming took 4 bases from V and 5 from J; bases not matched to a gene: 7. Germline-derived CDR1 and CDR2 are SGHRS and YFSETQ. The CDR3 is CASSNSGIRETQYF. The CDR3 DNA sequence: TGCGCCAGCAGCAATAGCGGGATCAGGGAGACCCAGTACTTC.

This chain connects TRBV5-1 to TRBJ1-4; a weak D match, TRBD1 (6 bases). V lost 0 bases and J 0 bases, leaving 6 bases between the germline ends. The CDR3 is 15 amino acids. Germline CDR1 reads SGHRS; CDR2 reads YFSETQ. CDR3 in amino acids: CASSLAGATNEKLFF. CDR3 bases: TGCGCCAGCAGCTTGGCAGGGGCAACTAATGAAAAACTGTTTTTT.

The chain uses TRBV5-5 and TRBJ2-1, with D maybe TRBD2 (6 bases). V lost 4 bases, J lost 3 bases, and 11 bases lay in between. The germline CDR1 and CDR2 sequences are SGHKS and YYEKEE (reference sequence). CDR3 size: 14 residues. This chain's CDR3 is CASSGGLDYNEQFF. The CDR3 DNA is TGTGCCAGCAGCGGGGGACTGGACTACAATGAGCAGTTCTTC. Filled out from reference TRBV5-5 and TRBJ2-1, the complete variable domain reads DAGVTQSPTHLIKTRGQQVTLRCSPISGHKSVSWYQQVLGQGPQFIFQYYEKEERGRGNFPDRFSARQFPNYSSELNVNALLLGDSALYLCASSGGLDYNEQFFGPGTRLTVL.

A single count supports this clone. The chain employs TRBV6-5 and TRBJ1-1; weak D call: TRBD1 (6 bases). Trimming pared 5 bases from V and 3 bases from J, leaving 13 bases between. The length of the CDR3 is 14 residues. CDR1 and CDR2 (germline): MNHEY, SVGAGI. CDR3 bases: TGTGCCAGCAGTATACAGGGAGCCTACACTGAAGCTTTCTTT. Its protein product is CASSIQGAYTEAFF.

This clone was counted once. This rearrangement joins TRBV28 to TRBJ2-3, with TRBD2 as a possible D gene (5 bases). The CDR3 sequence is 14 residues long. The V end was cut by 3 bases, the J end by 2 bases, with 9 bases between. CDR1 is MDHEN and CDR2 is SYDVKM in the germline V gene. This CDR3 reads CASSLTGTTDTQYF. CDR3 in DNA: TGTGCCAGCAGTTTGACGGGAACCACAGATACGCAGTATTTT.

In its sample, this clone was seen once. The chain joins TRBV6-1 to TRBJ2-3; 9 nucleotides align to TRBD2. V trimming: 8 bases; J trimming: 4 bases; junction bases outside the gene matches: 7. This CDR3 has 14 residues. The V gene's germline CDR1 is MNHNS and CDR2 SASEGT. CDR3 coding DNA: TGTGCCAGCCTCGGGACTAGCCCCGCAGATACGCAGTATTTT. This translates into CASLGTSPADTQYF.

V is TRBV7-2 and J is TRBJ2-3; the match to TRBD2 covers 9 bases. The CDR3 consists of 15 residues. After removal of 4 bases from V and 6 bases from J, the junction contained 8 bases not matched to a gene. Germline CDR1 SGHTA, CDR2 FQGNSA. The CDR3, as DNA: TGTGCCAGCAGCTCTTCCGGGACTAGCATGGATACGCAGTATTTT. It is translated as CASSSSGTSMDTQYF.

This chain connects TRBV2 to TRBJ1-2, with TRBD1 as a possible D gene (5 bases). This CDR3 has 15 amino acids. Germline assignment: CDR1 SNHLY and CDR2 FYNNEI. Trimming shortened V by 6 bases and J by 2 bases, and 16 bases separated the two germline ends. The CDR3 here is CASRDRQNENYGYTF. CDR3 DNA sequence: TGTGCCAGCAGGGACCGACAGAACGAAAACTATGGCTACACCTTC.

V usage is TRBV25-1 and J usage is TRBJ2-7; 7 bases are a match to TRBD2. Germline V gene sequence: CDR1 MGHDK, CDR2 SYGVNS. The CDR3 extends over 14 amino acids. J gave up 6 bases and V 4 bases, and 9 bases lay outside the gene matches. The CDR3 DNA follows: TGTGCCAGCAGTGTAGGGCGGGGGTTCGGCGAGCAGTACTTC. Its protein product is CASSVGRGFGEQYF.

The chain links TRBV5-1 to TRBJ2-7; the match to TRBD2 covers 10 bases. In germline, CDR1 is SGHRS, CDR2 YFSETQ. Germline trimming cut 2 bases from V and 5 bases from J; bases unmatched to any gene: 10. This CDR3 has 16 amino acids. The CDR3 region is CASSFGLGLAGDEQYF. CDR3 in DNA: TGCGCCAGCAGCTTTGGTTTAGGGCTAGCGGGAGACGAGCAGTACTTC.

The CDR3 nucleotides are TGTGCCAGCAGCTCCGACCCCGGGACTAACAATGAGCAGTTCTTC. Its translation: CASSSDPGTNNEQFF. V is TRBV13 and J is TRBJ2-1; 7 bases agree with TRBD2. Looked up from germline, CDR1 is PRHDT and CDR2 is FYEKMQ (reference sequence). V lost 4 bases and J lost 5; bases outside the gene matches: 8. The CDR3 covers 15 residues.

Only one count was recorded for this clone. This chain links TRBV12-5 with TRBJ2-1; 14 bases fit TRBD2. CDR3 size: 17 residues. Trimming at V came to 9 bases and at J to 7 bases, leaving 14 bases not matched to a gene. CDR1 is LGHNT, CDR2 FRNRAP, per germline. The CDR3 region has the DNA TGTGCTAGCGGGACTAGCGGGAGTGTGGGTATTTTGAATGAGCAGTTCTTC. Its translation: CASGTSGSVGILNEQFF.

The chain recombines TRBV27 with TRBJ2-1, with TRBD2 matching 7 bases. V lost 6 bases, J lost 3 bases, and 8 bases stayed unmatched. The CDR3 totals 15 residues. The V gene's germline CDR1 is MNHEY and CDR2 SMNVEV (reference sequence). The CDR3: CASSLGTGGYNEQFF. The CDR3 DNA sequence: TGTGCCAGCAGCCTCGGAACGGGGGGCTACAATGAGCAGTTCTTC.

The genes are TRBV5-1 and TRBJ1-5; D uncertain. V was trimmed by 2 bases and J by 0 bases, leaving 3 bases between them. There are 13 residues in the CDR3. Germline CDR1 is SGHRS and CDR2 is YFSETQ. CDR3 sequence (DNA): TGCGCCAGCAGCTTTAATAGCAATCAGCCCCAGCATTTT. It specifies CASSFNSNQPQHF.

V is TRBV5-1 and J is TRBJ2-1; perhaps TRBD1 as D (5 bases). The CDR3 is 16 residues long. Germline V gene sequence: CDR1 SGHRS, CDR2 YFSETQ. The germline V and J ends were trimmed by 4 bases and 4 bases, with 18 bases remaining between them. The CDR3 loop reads CASSVGTGVSYNEQFF. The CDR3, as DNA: TGCGCCAGCAGCGTCGGTACAGGAGTCTCTTACAATGAGCAGTTCTTC.